The clone carrying this T cell receptor (beta chain) has a count of ten or more. The V gene lost 3 bases and the J gene lost 6 bases, with 17 bases spanning the gap. In germline, CDR1 is MDHEN, CDR2 SYDVKM. The CDR3 has 15 residues. The time point here: after trial treatment. Regarding treatment: LDRT plus nivolumab, ipilimumab, low-dose cyclophosphamide and aspirin (RACIN trial). Low-dose radiotherapy, low-dose cyclophosphamide, aspirin, ipilimumab and nivolumab were all given to the donors. This sample is part of a study of low-dose radiotherapy and immunotherapy resistance in tumors. Study at large: Every two weeks patients got nivolumab 240 mg flat dose, plus ipilimumab 1 mg/kg every six weeks, intravenously. Intravenous cyclophosphamide 200 mg/m2 was given every two weeks, one day before radiation and immunotherapy.

With TRAV- and TRBV-specific primers, first-strand cDNA was made, covering the alpha and beta chains. TCR amplification used roughly 18 PCR cycles, a constant-region primer and a V-primer adapter. mRNA that had been isolated underwent amplification through in vitro transcription. TCRdb redid the calling of the reads with MiXCR, one entry per CDR3 protein. The sample lists 65,000 to 95,000 distinct CDR3 sequences; less than 20% were seen once. The source material was PBMCs, sampled after low-dose radiotherapy plus immunotherapy. This TCR derives from a male donor with prostate cancer. The V gene is TRBV28, the J gene TRBJ1-2, with D uncertain. The CDR3 nucleotides are TGTGCCAGCAGTTTTATTGCCAGGCGGATGAATGGCTACACCTTC. It translates to CASSFIARRMNGYTF.